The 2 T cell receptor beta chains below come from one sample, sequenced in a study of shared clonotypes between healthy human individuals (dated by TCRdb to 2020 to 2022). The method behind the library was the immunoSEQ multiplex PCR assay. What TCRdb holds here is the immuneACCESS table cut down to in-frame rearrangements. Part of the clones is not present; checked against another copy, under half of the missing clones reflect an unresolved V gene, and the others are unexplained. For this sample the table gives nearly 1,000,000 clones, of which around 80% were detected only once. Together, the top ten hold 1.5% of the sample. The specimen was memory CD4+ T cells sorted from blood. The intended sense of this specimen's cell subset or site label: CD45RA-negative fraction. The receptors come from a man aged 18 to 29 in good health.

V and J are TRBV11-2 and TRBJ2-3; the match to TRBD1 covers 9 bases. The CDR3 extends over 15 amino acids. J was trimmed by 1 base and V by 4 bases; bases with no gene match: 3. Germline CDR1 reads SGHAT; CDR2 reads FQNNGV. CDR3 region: CASSSRTGGTDTQYF. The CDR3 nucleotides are TGTGCCAGCAGCTCTCGGACAGGGGGCACAGATACGCAGTATTTT.

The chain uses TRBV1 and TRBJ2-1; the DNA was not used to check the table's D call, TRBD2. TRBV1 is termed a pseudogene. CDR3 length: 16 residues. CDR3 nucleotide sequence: TGCACCAGCAGCCAAGCTAGCGGGAGGGCCCCCAATGAGCAGTTCTTC. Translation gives CTSSQASGRAPNEQFF.